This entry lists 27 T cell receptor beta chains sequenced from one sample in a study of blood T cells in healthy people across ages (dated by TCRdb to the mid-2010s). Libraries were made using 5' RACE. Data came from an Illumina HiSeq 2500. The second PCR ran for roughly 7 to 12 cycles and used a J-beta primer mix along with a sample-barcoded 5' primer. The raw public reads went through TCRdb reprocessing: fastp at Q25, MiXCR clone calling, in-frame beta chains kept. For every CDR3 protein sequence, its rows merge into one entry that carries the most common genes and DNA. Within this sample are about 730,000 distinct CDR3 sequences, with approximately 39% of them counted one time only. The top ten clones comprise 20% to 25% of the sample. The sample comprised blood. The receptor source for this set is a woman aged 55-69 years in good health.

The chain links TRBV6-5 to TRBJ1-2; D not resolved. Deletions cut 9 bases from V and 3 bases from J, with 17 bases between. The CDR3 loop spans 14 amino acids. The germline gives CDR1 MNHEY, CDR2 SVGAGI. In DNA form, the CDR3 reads TGTGCCAGGGACCAAGAAAATACAGACTATGGCTACACCTTC. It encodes CARDQENTDYGYTF.

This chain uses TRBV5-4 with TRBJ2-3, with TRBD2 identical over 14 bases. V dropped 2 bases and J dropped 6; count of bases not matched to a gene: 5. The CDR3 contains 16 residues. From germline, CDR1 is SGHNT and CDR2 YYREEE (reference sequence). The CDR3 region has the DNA TGTGCCAGCAGCTTACCGGGACTAGCGGGAGTCGATACGCAGTATTTT. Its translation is CASSLPGLAGVDTQYF.

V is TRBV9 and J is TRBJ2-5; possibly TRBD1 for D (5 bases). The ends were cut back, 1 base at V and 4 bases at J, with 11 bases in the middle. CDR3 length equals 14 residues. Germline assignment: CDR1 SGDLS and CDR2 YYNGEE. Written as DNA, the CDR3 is TGTGCCAGCAGCGTAATGTGGGGCCGAGAGACCCAGTACTTC. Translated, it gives CASSVMWGRETQYF.

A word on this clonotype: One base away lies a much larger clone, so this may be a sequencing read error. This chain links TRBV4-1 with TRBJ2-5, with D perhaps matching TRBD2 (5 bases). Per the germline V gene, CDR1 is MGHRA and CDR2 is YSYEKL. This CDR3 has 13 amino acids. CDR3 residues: CAGSQAVSETQYF. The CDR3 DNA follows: TGCGCCGGCAGCCAAGCGGTCTCAGAGACCCAGTACTTC.

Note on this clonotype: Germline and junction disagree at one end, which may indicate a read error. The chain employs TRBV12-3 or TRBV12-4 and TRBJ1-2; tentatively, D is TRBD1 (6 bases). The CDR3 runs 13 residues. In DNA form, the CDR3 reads TGTGCCTGCAGTCCCACAGGGAGCTATGGCTACACCTTC. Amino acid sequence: CACSPTGSYGYTF.

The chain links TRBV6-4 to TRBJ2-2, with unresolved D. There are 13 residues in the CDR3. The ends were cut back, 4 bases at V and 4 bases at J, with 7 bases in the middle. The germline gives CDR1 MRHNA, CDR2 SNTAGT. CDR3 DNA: TGTGCCAGCAGTGCCGAATCCACCGGGGAGCTGTTTTTT. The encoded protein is CASSAESTGELFF.

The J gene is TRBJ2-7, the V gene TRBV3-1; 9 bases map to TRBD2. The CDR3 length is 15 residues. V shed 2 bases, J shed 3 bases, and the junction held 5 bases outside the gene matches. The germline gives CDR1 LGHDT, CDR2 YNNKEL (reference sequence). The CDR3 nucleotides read TGTGCCAGCAGCCAATCCCTAGCGGGGAGCTACGAGCAGTACTTC. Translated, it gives CASSQSLAGSYEQYF.

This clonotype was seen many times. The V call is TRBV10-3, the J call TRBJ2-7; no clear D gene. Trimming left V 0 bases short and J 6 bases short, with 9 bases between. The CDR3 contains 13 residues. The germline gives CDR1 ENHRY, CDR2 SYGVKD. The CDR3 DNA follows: TGTGCCATCAGTGAGTCGAATAATCTCGAGCAGTACTTC. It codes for CAISESNNLEQYF.

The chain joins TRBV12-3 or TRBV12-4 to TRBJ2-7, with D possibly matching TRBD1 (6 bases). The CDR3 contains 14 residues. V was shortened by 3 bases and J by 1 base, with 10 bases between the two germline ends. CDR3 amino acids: CASSFGDTSYEQYF. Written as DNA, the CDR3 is TGTGCCAGCAGTTTTGGGGACACATCCTACGAGCAGTACTTC.

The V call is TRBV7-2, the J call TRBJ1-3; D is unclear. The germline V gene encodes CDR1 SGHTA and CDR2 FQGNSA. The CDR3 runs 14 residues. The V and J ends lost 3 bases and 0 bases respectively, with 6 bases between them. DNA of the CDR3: TGTGCCAGCAGCTTTAGCCTCTCTGGAAACACCATATATTTT. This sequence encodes CASSFSLSGNTIYF.

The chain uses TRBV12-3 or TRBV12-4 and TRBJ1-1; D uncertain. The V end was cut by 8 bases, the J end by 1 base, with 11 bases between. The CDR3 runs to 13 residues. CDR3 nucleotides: TGTGCCAGCTCTAAATTGGGGAACACTGAAGCTTTCTTT. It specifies CASSKLGNTEAFF.

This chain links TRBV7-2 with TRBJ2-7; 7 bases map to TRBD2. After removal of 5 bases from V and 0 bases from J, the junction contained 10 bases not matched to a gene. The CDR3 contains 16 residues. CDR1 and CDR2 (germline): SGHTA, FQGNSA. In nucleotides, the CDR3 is TGTGCCAGCAGCCCAATTAGCGGGTCGAGCTCCTACGAGCAGTACTTC. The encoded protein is CASSPISGSSSYEQYF. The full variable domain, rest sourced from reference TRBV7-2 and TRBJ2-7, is GAGVSQSPSNKVTEKGKDVELRCDPISGHTALYWYRQSLGQGLEFLIYFQGNSAPDKSGLPSDRFSAERTGGSVSTLTIQRTQQEDSAVYLCASSPISGSSSYEQYFGPGTRLTVT.

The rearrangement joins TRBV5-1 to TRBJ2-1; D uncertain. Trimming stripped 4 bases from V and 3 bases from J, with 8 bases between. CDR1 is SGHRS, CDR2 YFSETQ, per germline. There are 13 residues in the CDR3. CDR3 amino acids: CASSQLGYNEQFF. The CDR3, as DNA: TGCGCCAGCAGCCAGCTAGGCTACAATGAGCAGTTCTTC.

The chain's CDR3 is CASSFGTGENYGYTF. The CDR3 bases are TGTGCCAGCAGTTTTGGGACAGGGGAAAACTATGGCTACACCTTC. The V call is TRBV12-3 or TRBV12-4, the J call TRBJ1-2, with 10 bases fitting TRBD1. V lost 3 bases and J lost 2; bases outside the gene matches: 3. The CDR3 extends over 15 amino acids.

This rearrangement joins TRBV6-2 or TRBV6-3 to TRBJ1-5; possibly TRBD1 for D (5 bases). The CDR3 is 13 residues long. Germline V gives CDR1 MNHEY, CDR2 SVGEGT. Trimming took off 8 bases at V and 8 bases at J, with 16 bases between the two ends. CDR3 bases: TGTGCCAGCCGAGGGGAGGGGTGGGAGCCCCAGCATTTT. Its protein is CASRGEGWEPQHF.

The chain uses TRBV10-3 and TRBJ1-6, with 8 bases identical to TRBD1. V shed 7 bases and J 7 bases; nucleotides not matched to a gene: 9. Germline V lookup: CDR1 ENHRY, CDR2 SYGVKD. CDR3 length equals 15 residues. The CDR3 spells CAITPGQAGNSPLHF. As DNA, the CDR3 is TGTGCCATCACCCCGGGACAGGCTGGGAATTCACCCCTCCACTTT.

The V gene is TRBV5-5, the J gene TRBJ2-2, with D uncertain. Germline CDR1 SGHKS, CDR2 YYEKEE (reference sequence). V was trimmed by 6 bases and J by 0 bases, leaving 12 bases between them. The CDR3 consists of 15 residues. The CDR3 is CASNEPNANTGELFF. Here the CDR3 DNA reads TGTGCCAGCAACGAACCTAACGCGAACACCGGGGAGCTGTTTTTT.

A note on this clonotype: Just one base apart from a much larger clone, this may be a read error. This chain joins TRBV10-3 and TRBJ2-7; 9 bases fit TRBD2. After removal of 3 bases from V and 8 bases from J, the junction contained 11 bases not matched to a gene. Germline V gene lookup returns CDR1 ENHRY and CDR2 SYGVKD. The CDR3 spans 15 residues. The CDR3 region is CAISDRSGRTGQQYF. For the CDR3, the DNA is TGTGCCATCAGTGATAGGAGCGGGAGGACCGGTCAGCAGTACTTC.

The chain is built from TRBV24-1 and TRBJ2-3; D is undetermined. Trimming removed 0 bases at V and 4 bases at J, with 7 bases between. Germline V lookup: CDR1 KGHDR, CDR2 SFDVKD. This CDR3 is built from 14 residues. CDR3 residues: CATSDLRQSDTQYF. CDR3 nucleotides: TGTGCCACCAGTGATTTGAGACAATCAGATACGCAGTATTTT.

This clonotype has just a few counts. For the CDR3, the DNA is TGCAGTGCTAACAGGGTCCTCAATGAGCAGTTCTTC. Translating gives CSANRVLNEQFF. The V call is TRBV20-1, the J call TRBJ2-1, with a possible D match to TRBD1 (6 bases). With 4 bases removed from V and 6 bases from J, the gap between germline ends came to 10 bases. The length of the CDR3 is 12 residues. Germline assignment: CDR1 DFQATT and CDR2 SNEGSKA (reference sequence).

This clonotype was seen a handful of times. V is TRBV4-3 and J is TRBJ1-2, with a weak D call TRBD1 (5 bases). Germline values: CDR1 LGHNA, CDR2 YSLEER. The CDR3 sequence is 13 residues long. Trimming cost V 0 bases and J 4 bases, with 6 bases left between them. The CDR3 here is CASSQDGAYGYTF. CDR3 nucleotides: TGCGCCAGCAGCCAAGACGGGGCCTATGGCTACACCTTC.

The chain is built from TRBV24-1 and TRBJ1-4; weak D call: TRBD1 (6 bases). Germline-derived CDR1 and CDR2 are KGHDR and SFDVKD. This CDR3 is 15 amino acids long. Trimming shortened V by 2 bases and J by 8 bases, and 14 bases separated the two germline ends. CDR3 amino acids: CATSDSEGGREKLFF. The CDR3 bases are TGTGCCACCAGTGATTCAGAAGGGGGTCGGGAAAAACTGTTTTTT.

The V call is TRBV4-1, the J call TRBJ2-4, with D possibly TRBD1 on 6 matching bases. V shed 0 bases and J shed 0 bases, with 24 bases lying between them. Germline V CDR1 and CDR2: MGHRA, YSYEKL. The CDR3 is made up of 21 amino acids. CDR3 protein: CASSQDRTSGTQIEAKNIQYF. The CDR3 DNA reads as TGCGCCAGCAGCCAAGACCGGACCTCCGGGACACAAATTGAAGCCAAAAACATTCAGTACTTC.

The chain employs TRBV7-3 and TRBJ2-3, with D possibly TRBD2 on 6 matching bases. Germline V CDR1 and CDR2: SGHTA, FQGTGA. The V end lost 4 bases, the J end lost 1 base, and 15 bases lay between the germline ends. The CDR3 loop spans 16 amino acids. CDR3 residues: CASSWGGGSRTDTQYF. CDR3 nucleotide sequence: TGTGCCAGCAGCTGGGGAGGTGGGAGTCGCACAGATACGCAGTATTTT.

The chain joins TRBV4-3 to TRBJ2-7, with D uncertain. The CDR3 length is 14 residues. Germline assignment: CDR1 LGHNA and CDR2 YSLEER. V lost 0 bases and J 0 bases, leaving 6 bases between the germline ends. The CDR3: CASSQDAASYEQYF. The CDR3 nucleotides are TGCGCCAGCAGCCAAGATGCAGCCTCCTACGAGCAGTACTTC.

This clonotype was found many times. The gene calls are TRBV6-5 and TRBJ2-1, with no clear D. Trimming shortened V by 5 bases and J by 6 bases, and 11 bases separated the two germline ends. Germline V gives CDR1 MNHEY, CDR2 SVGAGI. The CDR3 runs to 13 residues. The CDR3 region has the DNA TGTGCCAGCAGTCCTACCTACTCCAATGAGCAGTTCTTC. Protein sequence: CASSPTYSNEQFF.

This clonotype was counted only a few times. In DNA form, the CDR3 reads TGTGCCAGCAGTAAACACCAGGGAGACACTGAAGCTTTCTTT. Protein: CASSKHQGDTEAFF. The chain combines TRBV6-5 with TRBJ1-1, with D maybe TRBD1 (5 bases). Trimming removed 5 bases from V and 3 bases from J, with 13 bases in between. This CDR3 contains 14 residues. In germline, CDR1 is MNHEY, CDR2 SVGAGI.